Here is one T cell receptor (beta chain) with its context. Antigen specificity is unknown. Using immunoSEQ multiplex PCR, the repertoire was profiled, and TCRdb retains in-frame clones only, with some absent. The sample carries under 1,100,000 clones, approximately 80% recorded once. The record originates from a study of shared clonotypes between healthy human individuals. Regarding the study as a whole: Exclusively blood specimens were collected; tissue repertoires likely differ.

The CDR3 loop spans 17 amino acids. Germline trimming cut 10 bases from V and 3 bases from J; bases unmatched to any gene: 17. CDR1 and CDR2 from the germline V gene are MDHEN and SYDVKM. Sequencing was carried out using memory CD4+ T cells from PBMCs. Subset denoted: CD45RA-negative fraction. The rearrangement uses TRBV28 and TRBJ2-1; 8 nucleotides agree with TRBD2. This TCR was recovered from a man younger than 35 in good health. Some clones in this sample may be carry-over from other donors' samples. The CDR3 DNA reads as TGTGCCACCCAAACCCCCCTCGGACTAGCAGACTACAATGAGCAGTTCTTC. It codes for CATQTPLGLADYNEQFF.